One sample yielded the 11 T cell receptor beta chains listed below, sequenced in a study of blood T cell repertoires in COVID-19. Only in-frame clones appear in the TCRdb table, and some are missing; sequencing was by immunoSEQ multiplex PCR. The sample shows 100,000 to 150,000 clones, around 85% of them seen only once. Sequenced material: peripheral blood. These receptors were obtained from an elderly woman with acute or convalescent COVID-19.

V and J are TRBV30 and TRBJ1-2, with D possibly being TRBD1 (5 bases). This CDR3 has 13 residues. V shed 3 bases and J shed 5 bases, with 13 bases lying between them. CDR1 is GTSNPN and CDR2 is SVGIG in the germline V gene (reference sequence). CDR3 amino acids: CAWRQESWYGYTF. The DNA for the CDR3 is TGTGCCTGGAGACAGGAAAGTTGGTATGGCTACACCTTC.

The chain couples TRBV21-1 to TRBJ1-4; TRBD1 is the table's D call and was not checked against the DNA. TRBV21-1 is a documented pseudogene. The CDR3 loop spans 16 amino acids. This CDR3 reads CASSKVSGQGGEKLFF. In DNA form, the CDR3 reads TGTGCCAGCAGCAAAGTCTCGGGACAGGGAGGCGAAAAACTGTTTTTT.

The V call is TRBV19, the J call TRBJ2-3; 7 nucleotides align to TRBD1. V was clipped by 1 base and J by 3 bases; unmatched bases: 1. Looked up from germline, CDR1 is LNHDA and CDR2 is SQIVND (reference sequence). CDR3 length: 14 amino acids. The CDR3 is CASSIGTGTDTQYF. The CDR3 region has the DNA TGTGCCAGTAGTATAGGGACAGGAACAGATACGCAGTATTTT.

CDR3 DNA: TGTGCCAGTATGATCCGGGACAGACATCAGCCCCAGCATTTT. Translation: CASMIRDRHQPQHF. V gene TRBV19 combines with J gene TRBJ1-5, with TRBD1 matching 7 bases. The CDR3 loop spans 14 amino acids. J was trimmed by 5 bases and V by 7 bases; bases with no gene match: 8. The germline V gene encodes CDR1 LNHDA and CDR2 SQIVND (reference sequence).

This chain links TRBV5-8 with TRBJ2-1; unclear D gene. The CDR3 runs 15 residues. Per germline, CDR1 SGHTS and CDR2 YDEGEE. V was clipped by 5 bases and J by 0 bases, with 12 bases between them. CDR3 in amino acids: CASSFSPSSYNEQFF. The CDR3 DNA reads as TGTGCCAGCAGTTTTAGCCCGAGCTCCTACAATGAGCAGTTCTTC.

For the CDR3, the DNA is TGTGCCAGCAGCAAAGTTCGTAAGCGGGGCACAGATACGCAGTATTTT. Translating it yields CASSKVRKRGTDTQYF. The genes are TRBV21-1 and TRBJ2-3; TRBD2 was called by the table and not checked on the DNA. TRBV21-1 is deemed a pseudogene. This CDR3 is 16 amino acids long.

CDR3 coding DNA: TGCGCCAGCAGCTTGGGACAGGGGCCTCGGGGGGCCAACGTCCTGACTTTC. Its protein product is CASSLGQGPRGANVLTF. The rearrangement links TRBV5-1 to TRBJ2-6; TRBD1 matches at 8 bases. The CDR3 is 17 residues long. After removal of 0 bases from V and 4 bases from J, the junction contained 6 bases not matched to a gene. Germline-derived CDR1 and CDR2 are SGHRS and YFSETQ.

The V gene is TRBV6-1, the J gene TRBJ1-6; D not certain. The CDR3 has 13 residues. Germline CDR1 is MNHNS and CDR2 is SASEGT. Deletions cut 3 bases from V and 7 bases from J, with 7 bases between. CDR3 loop: CASSDRGNSPLHF. CDR3 bases: TGTGCCAGCAGTGACAGAGGAAATTCACCCCTCCACTTT.

This clone was seen once. The V call is TRBV5-4, the J call TRBJ2-3; possibly TRBD2 for D (5 bases). Germline assignment: CDR1 SGHNT and CDR2 YYREEE (reference sequence). The CDR3 contains 15 residues. The V gene lost 4 bases and the J gene lost 3 bases, with 15 bases spanning the gap. The CDR3 protein is CASSRGGRSTDTQYF. Written as DNA, the CDR3 is TGTGCCAGCAGCCGAGGCGGGCGAAGTACAGATACGCAGTATTTT.

This chain joins TRBV6-6 and TRBJ1-5; 7 bases line up with TRBD1. Germline V CDR1 and CDR2: MNHNY, SVGAGI (reference sequence). The CDR3 is 13 amino acids. The V segment lost 7 bases and the J segment 9 bases; nucleotides outside the gene matches: 9. CDR3 in amino acids: CASIQRQGGPQHF. For the CDR3, the DNA is TGTGCCAGCATCCAACGACAGGGTGGGCCCCAGCATTTT.

The chain recombines TRBV4-3 with TRBJ2-2; 9 positions agree with TRBD2. Germline trimming cut 0 bases from V and 4 bases from J; bases unmatched to any gene: 12. This CDR3 has 19 amino acids. Per the germline V gene, CDR1 is LGHNA and CDR2 is YSLEER. The CDR3 is CASSQERRSSGAATGELFF. The CDR3 DNA follows: TGCGCCAGCAGCCAAGAAAGGCGGTCTAGCGGGGCAGCCACCGGGGAGCTGTTTTTT.